A selection of T cell receptor beta chains follows, all from one sample in a study of vaccination and CD4 T cells after COVID-19. Their antigens are not known. One entry per CDR3 protein, called by TCRdb with MiXCR from the PCR reads. The table records about 3,000 distinct CDR3 sequences, roughly a fifth of them present only once. The specimen sequenced was CD4+ T cells from blood, cultured in vitro. All receptors come from a human donor who had recovered from COVID-19. Each CDR3 is given with its conserved first and last residue. Fields, in order: CDR3 DNA, CDR3 protein, J gene, clone size, V gene, D gene. D genes are given only for firm matches. A row's size may be missing; if present it is once, few, many or a size class.

CDR3nt: TGCAGTGCTAGAGAGGGGGGAAACACCATATATTTT
CDR3aa: CSAREGGNTIYF
j_gene: TRBJ1-3
abundance: NA
v_gene: TRBV20-1
d_gene: NA

CDR3nt: TGCGCCAGCAGCCACTCCCTACTAGCGGGTTTTGACACCGGGGAGCTGTTTTTT
CDR3aa: CASSHSLLAGFDTGELFF
j_gene: TRBJ2-2
abundance: NA
v_gene: TRBV4-1
d_gene: TRBD2

CDR3nt: TGTGCCTGGAGTGGTAGACTAGCGGGGGGACCCCAAAACACAGATACGCAGTATTTT
CDR3aa: CAWSGRLAGGPQNTDTQYF
j_gene: TRBJ2-3
abundance: NA
v_gene: TRBV30
d_gene: TRBD2

CDR3nt: TGTGCCAGCAGCCCGAGGACAGCTAATAATTCACCCCTCCACTTT
CDR3aa: CASSPRTANNSPLHF
j_gene: TRBJ1-6
abundance: NA
v_gene: TRBV27
d_gene: NA

CDR3nt: TGTGCCAGCAGTCTCCGGACAGGGGGGGCCTCTAGAGATGGCTACACCTTC
CDR3aa: CASSLRTGGASRDGYTF
j_gene: TRBJ1-2
abundance: few
v_gene: TRBV27
d_gene: TRBD1

CDR3nt: TGTGCCTGGAGTGCCGGACTAGCGGGGGAACATGAGCAGTTCTTC
CDR3aa: CAWSAGLAGEHEQFF
j_gene: TRBJ2-1
abundance: NA
v_gene: TRBV30
d_gene: TRBD2

CDR3nt: TGTGCCAGCAGTCGGACAGATACTAACTATGGCTACACCTTC
CDR3aa: CASSRTDTNYGYTF
j_gene: TRBJ1-2
abundance: few
v_gene: TRBV6-1
d_gene: NA

CDR3nt: TGTGCCAGCAGCCAAGGGGTAGGCCCCCGCCACGAGCAGTACTTC
CDR3aa: CASSQGVGPRHEQYF
j_gene: TRBJ2-7
abundance: few
v_gene: TRBV14
d_gene: NA

CDR3nt: TGTGCTAGCAGCCAAGGGACAGGGTTGGATGAGCAGTTCTTC
CDR3aa: CASSQGTGLDEQFF
j_gene: TRBJ2-1
abundance: NA
v_gene: TRBV7-7
d_gene: TRBD1

CDR3nt: TGCAGTGCTAGAGCCGAGTGGGAGAATTCACCCCTCCACTTT
CDR3aa: CSARAEWENSPLHF
j_gene: TRBJ1-6
abundance: NA
v_gene: TRBV20-1
d_gene: NA

CDR3nt: TGTGCCAGCAGCTTGGACGGGGTCGCGGAGACCCAGTACTTC
CDR3aa: CASSLDGVAETQYF
j_gene: TRBJ2-5
abundance: few
v_gene: TRBV11-2
d_gene: NA

CDR3nt: TGCAGTGCTAGAGATTACGGACAGGGTGGGGATGAGCAGTTCTTC
CDR3aa: CSARDYGQGGDEQFF
j_gene: TRBJ2-1
abundance: medium-sized
v_gene: TRBV20-1
d_gene: TRBD1

CDR3nt: TGTGCCAGCAGCTTAACGAACACCGGGGAGCTGTTTTTT
CDR3aa: CASSLTNTGELFF
j_gene: TRBJ2-2
abundance: medium-sized
v_gene: TRBV7-3
d_gene: NA

CDR3nt: TGTGCCAGCAGCTTAGGTCCGATTAGCCCCGGGGAGCTGTTTTTT
CDR3aa: CASSLGPISPGELFF
j_gene: TRBJ2-2
abundance: NA
v_gene: TRBV7-8
d_gene: NA

CDR3nt: TGTGCCTGGAGCGGACAGGGCTTCTATCAGCCCCAGCATTTT
CDR3aa: CAWSGQGFYQPQHF
j_gene: TRBJ1-5
abundance: few
v_gene: TRBV30
d_gene: TRBD1

CDR3nt: TGCAGTGCTACTTTGATAAACAGGGGAGGTGGCTACACCTTC
CDR3aa: CSATLINRGGGYTF
j_gene: TRBJ1-2
abundance: few
v_gene: TRBV20-1
d_gene: TRBD1

CDR3nt: TGTGCCAGTAGTATGTGGAACGGGAGAGATCAGCCCCAGCATTTT
CDR3aa: CASSMWNGRDQPQHF
j_gene: TRBJ1-5
abundance: NA
v_gene: TRBV19
d_gene: NA

CDR3nt: TGCAGTGCCGACATAACAGGGGGCCGTGGCTCCTACAATGAGCAGTTCTTC
CDR3aa: CSADITGGRGSYNEQFF
j_gene: TRBJ2-1
abundance: NA
v_gene: TRBV20-1
d_gene: TRBD1

CDR3nt: TGTGCCAGCAGTTTACGAACCCCGACCGGGAGTCATGGCTACACCTTC
CDR3aa: CASSLRTPTGSHGYTF
j_gene: TRBJ1-2
abundance: medium-sized
v_gene: TRBV27
d_gene: NA

CDR3nt: TGTGCCAGCAGCCTTGGGACGGCTGGAAACACCATATATTTT
CDR3aa: CASSLGTAGNTIYF
j_gene: TRBJ1-3
abundance: few
v_gene: TRBV11-1
d_gene: NA

CDR3nt: TGTGCCAGCAGCGAGAGGGGTATGAACACTGAAGCTTTCTTT
CDR3aa: CASSERGMNTEAFF
j_gene: TRBJ1-1
abundance: NA
v_gene: TRBV5-4
d_gene: NA

CDR3nt: TGTGCCTGGAGTCCAGGGAACAATTCACCCCTCCACTTT
CDR3aa: CAWSPGNNSPLHF
j_gene: TRBJ1-6
abundance: few
v_gene: TRBV30
d_gene: NA

CDR3nt: TGCAGTGCTAGCTCCCCCCGGGACTCCTACGAGCAGTACTTC
CDR3aa: CSASSPRDSYEQYF
j_gene: TRBJ2-7
abundance: few
v_gene: TRBV20-1
d_gene: NA

CDR3nt: TGTGCCAGCAGTGAGAGACAGTTCTCTGGAAACACCATATATTTT
CDR3aa: CASSERQFSGNTIYF
j_gene: TRBJ1-3
abundance: NA
v_gene: TRBV6-1
d_gene: NA

CDR3nt: TGTGCCAGCAGTGCCCTAGGGACAGCCTCCTACAATGAGCAGTTCTTC
CDR3aa: CASSALGTASYNEQFF
j_gene: TRBJ2-1
abundance: few
v_gene: TRBV6-1
d_gene: TRBD1

CDR3nt: TGTGCCAGCAGCGCTACTAGCACAGATACGCAGTATTTT
CDR3aa: CASSATSTDTQYF
j_gene: TRBJ2-3
abundance: medium-sized
v_gene: TRBV12-3/TRBV12-4
d_gene: NA

CDR3nt: TGTGCCAGCCGTGGGACAGGGGGAGACGAGCAGTACTTC
CDR3aa: CASRGTGGDEQYF
j_gene: TRBJ2-7
abundance: NA
v_gene: TRBV6-1
d_gene: TRBD1

CDR3nt: TGTGCCAAGGGCTACGGGGTTACAGTACAGAACACTGAAGCTTTCTTT
CDR3aa: CAKGYGVTVQNTEAFF
j_gene: TRBJ1-1
abundance: NA
v_gene: TRBV11-2
d_gene: NA

CDR3nt: TGCAGTGCTAGAGTTCCACGCTCTGGAAACACCATATATTTT
CDR3aa: CSARVPRSGNTIYF
j_gene: TRBJ1-3
abundance: NA
v_gene: TRBV20-1
d_gene: NA

CDR3nt: TGTGCCAGCAGACAGCCGACAGTCTCTGGAAACACCATATATTTT
CDR3aa: CASRQPTVSGNTIYF
j_gene: TRBJ1-3
abundance: NA
v_gene: TRBV21-1
d_gene: NA

CDR3nt: TGCAGTGCTTGGAGCTATGGCTACACCTTC
CDR3aa: CSAWSYGYTF
j_gene: TRBJ1-2
abundance: large
v_gene: TRBV20-1
d_gene: NA

CDR3nt: TGTGCCAGCAGTCCCCGACAGGTTACCTACGAGCAGTACTTC
CDR3aa: CASSPRQVTYEQYF
j_gene: TRBJ2-7
abundance: few
v_gene: TRBV12-3/TRBV12-4
d_gene: NA

CDR3nt: TGTGCCAGCGGGGGGAGGATCTCCTACGAGCAGTACTTC
CDR3aa: CASGGRISYEQYF
j_gene: TRBJ2-7
abundance: NA
v_gene: TRBV6-1
d_gene: NA

CDR3nt: TGTGCCAGCAGATACCCGGGACAGGGGGAGAACACTGAAGCTTTCTTT
CDR3aa: CASRYPGQGENTEAFF
j_gene: TRBJ1-1
abundance: NA
v_gene: TRBV6-5
d_gene: TRBD1

CDR3nt: TGTGCCAGCAGCCAAAATTATCGAGATACGCAGTATTTT
CDR3aa: CASSQNYRDTQYF
j_gene: TRBJ2-3
abundance: few
v_gene: TRBV11-3
d_gene: NA

CDR3nt: TGTGCCTGGAGTCCAGGGTGGAATTCACCCCTCCACTTT
CDR3aa: CAWSPGWNSPLHF
j_gene: TRBJ1-6
abundance: NA
v_gene: TRBV30
d_gene: NA

CDR3nt: TGTGCCAGCAGTTCCCCGACAGGGGGCAAGGACTATGGCTACACCTTC
CDR3aa: CASSSPTGGKDYGYTF
j_gene: TRBJ1-2
abundance: NA
v_gene: TRBV6-5
d_gene: TRBD1

CDR3nt: TGTGCCACCAGCAGAAGGGTCGGCCAGGGTAATGAAAAACTGTTTTTT
CDR3aa: CATSRRVGQGNEKLFF
j_gene: TRBJ1-4
abundance: few
v_gene: TRBV15
d_gene: NA

CDR3nt: TGTGCCTGGACAGGATTAACCGCTGGCGGGGCCAACGTCCTGACTTTC
CDR3aa: CAWTGLTAGGANVLTF
j_gene: TRBJ2-6
abundance: NA
v_gene: TRBV30
d_gene: NA

CDR3nt: TGCGCCAGCAGTGGGACTAGGCTAGGCACGCAGTATTTT
CDR3aa: CASSGTRLGTQYF
j_gene: TRBJ2-3
abundance: NA
v_gene: TRBV10-1
d_gene: TRBD2

CDR3nt: TGTGCCAGCAGCTTGCCGGGCTCCAGGGGCCCCTACGAGCAGTACTTC
CDR3aa: CASSLPGSRGPYEQYF
j_gene: TRBJ2-7
abundance: NA
v_gene: TRBV5-6
d_gene: NA

CDR3nt: TGTGCCAGCAGTTTACTAGCGGGGGGACCCCAAGAGACCCAGTACTTC
CDR3aa: CASSLLAGGPQETQYF
j_gene: TRBJ2-5
abundance: NA
v_gene: TRBV6-5
d_gene: TRBD2

CDR3nt: TGTGCCAGCAGCATACAGGGGGTCAAGAACACCGGGGAGCTGTTTTTT
CDR3aa: CASSIQGVKNTGELFF
j_gene: TRBJ2-2
abundance: medium-sized
v_gene: TRBV2
d_gene: TRBD1

CDR3nt: TGTGCCAGCAGCCGACAGGGGAACACTGAAGCTTTCTTT
CDR3aa: CASSRQGNTEAFF
j_gene: TRBJ1-1
abundance: few
v_gene: TRBV6-1
d_gene: TRBD1

CDR3nt: TGTGCCAGCACCCTCCCCTGGACTAGCGGGGTGTACACCGGGGAGCTGTTTTTT
CDR3aa: CASTLPWTSGVYTGELFF
j_gene: TRBJ2-2
abundance: NA
v_gene: TRBV6-2/TRBV6-3
d_gene: TRBD2

CDR3nt: TGTGCTAGTGGCTCTCTAATCAGGGGGCGAGAGACCCAGTACTTC
CDR3aa: CASGSLIRGRETQYF
j_gene: TRBJ2-5
abundance: NA
v_gene: TRBV12-5
d_gene: TRBD1

CDR3nt: TGTGCCACCAGCAGAGGTTTTGGAGCGGGATCAAGCACAGATACGCAGTATTTT
CDR3aa: CATSRGFGAGSSTDTQYF
j_gene: TRBJ2-3
abundance: NA
v_gene: TRBV15
d_gene: TRBD2

CDR3nt: TGTGCCTGGAGTGGGGCCCCTCTTACAAATGAGCAGTTCTTC
CDR3aa: CAWSGAPLTNEQFF
j_gene: TRBJ2-1
abundance: medium-sized
v_gene: TRBV30
d_gene: NA

CDR3nt: TGTGCCAGCAGCGCGGGACTAGCGGGGGGGCATGCCACCGGGGAGCTGTTTTTT
CDR3aa: CASSAGLAGGHATGELFF
j_gene: TRBJ2-2
abundance: few
v_gene: TRBV5-4
d_gene: TRBD2

CDR3nt: TGTGCCATCAGTGAGACGACTACCCAAGAGACCCAGTACTTC
CDR3aa: CAISETTTQETQYF
j_gene: TRBJ2-5
abundance: few
v_gene: TRBV10-3
d_gene: NA

CDR3nt: TGTGCCAGCAGTGAGAGAGGGGGCACAGATACGCAGTATTTT
CDR3aa: CASSERGGTDTQYF
j_gene: TRBJ2-3
abundance: few
v_gene: TRBV6-4
d_gene: NA

CDR3nt: TGTGCCAGCGCTACTTCTGGCCTCAAAGGTTTCTTC
CDR3aa: CASATSGLKGFF
j_gene: TRBJ2-1
abundance: NA
v_gene: TRBV11-2
d_gene: NA

CDR3nt: TGTGCCAGCAGTTACGGAATAGGGACAGCTCAAAGCTCCTATAATTCACCCCTCCACTTT
CDR3aa: CASSYGIGTAQSSYNSPLHF
j_gene: TRBJ1-6
abundance: few
v_gene: TRBV6-5
d_gene: TRBD1

CDR3nt: TGTGCCAGCAGTTACTGGAGGAATTCACCCCTCCACTTT
CDR3aa: CASSYWRNSPLHF
j_gene: TRBJ1-6
abundance: medium-sized
v_gene: TRBV6-5
d_gene: NA

CDR3nt: TGTGCCAGCAAGCAGGGATACCACGAGCAGTACTTC
CDR3aa: CASKQGYHEQYF
j_gene: TRBJ2-7
abundance: NA
v_gene: TRBV2
d_gene: NA

CDR3nt: TGTGCCAGCAGCTCCCAGACATCCCAGACTGAAGCTTTCTTT
CDR3aa: CASSSQTSQTEAFF
j_gene: TRBJ1-1
abundance: few
v_gene: TRBV7-8
d_gene: NA

CDR3nt: TGTGCCCCGACCAGAGGTGGACAGGGGGGATCGTTAGGGGCTTTCTTT
CDR3aa: CAPTRGGQGGSLGAFF
j_gene: TRBJ1-1
abundance: medium-sized
v_gene: TRBV21-1
d_gene: NA

CDR3nt: TGTGCCAGCAGTTACCAGACAGGGGGCATCAATTCACCCCTCCACTTT
CDR3aa: CASSYQTGGINSPLHF
j_gene: TRBJ1-6
abundance: few
v_gene: TRBV6-5
d_gene: TRBD1

CDR3nt: TGTGCCTGGAGCCCCGGACAGGGCTCGGGGGCCCTCCACTTT
CDR3aa: CAWSPGQGSGALHF
j_gene: TRBJ1-6
abundance: NA
v_gene: TRBV30
d_gene: TRBD1

CDR3nt: TGTGCCAGCGACAGACAGTTAATGAACACTGAAGCTTTCTTT
CDR3aa: CASDRQLMNTEAFF
j_gene: TRBJ1-1
abundance: medium-sized
v_gene: TRBV28
d_gene: NA